These T cell receptor beta chains were read from a single sample in a study of blood T cells in healthy people across ages. Each CDR3 protein is one row after TCRdb ran MiXCR on the 5' RACE reads. The repertoire consists of about 640,000 distinct CDR3 sequences, with around three fifths occurring once and the leading ten covering over 30%. Sequencing was carried out using blood. These TCRs come from a man in his sixties in good health. The CDR3 runs from the conserved cysteine through the conserved F or W. Fields, in order: clone size, J gene, D gene, V gene, CDR3 protein, CDR3 DNA. The D gene is left open where the match is weak. The listing skips clone size in some rows; elsewhere it reads once, few, many or a size class.

NA TRBJ2-5 NA TRBV15 CATSRVGRGRYQETQYF TGTGCCACCAGCAGAGTCGGCCGAGGAAGGTACCAAGAGACCCAGTACTTC
NA TRBJ2-7 TRBD1 TRBV2 CASSEEQGGREQYF TGTGCCAGCAGTGAGGAACAGGGGGGTCGCGAGCAGTACTTC
NA TRBJ2-5 NA TRBV12-3/TRBV12-4 CASSSRGAETQYF TGTGCCAGCAGCTCCAGGGGAGCGGAGACCCAGTACTTC
NA TRBJ2-1 TRBD2 TRBV6-1 CASSEALAGGHNEQFF TGTGCCAGCAGTGAAGCGCTGGCGGGGGGTCACAATGAGCAGTTCTTC
NA TRBJ2-7 NA TRBV20-1 CSARRGGAVGTQYF TGCAGTGCTAGAAGGGGGGGGGCGGTCGGTACCCAGTACTTC
few TRBJ1-4 NA TRBV11-2 CASSLGTLNEKLFF TGTGCCAGCAGCTTGGGGACACTGAATGAAAAACTGTTTTTT
few TRBJ1-2 TRBD1 TRBV5-5 CASSLGRDREYGYTF TGTGCCAGCAGCCTGGGGCGGGACAGGGAGTATGGCTACACCTTC
NA TRBJ2-7 NA TRBV29-1 CSDGDSYEQYF TGCAGCGACGGGGATTCCTACGAGCAGTACTTC
NA TRBJ2-7 TRBD1 TRBV7-2 CASSAGTGLYEQYF TGTGCCAGCAGCGCCGGGACAGGGCTATACGAGCAGTACTTC
NA TRBJ1-2 TRBD1 TRBV29-1 CSVEALGTDDGYTF TGCAGCGTTGAAGCTTTAGGGACAGATGATGGCTACACCTTC
NA TRBJ2-3 NA TRBV29-1 CSVEDTSHIDTQYF TGCAGCGTTGAAGATACGTCCCACATAGATACGCAGTATTTT
NA TRBJ2-7 TRBD1 TRBV20-1 CSAFRDRVTYEQYF TGCAGTGCTTTCCGGGACAGGGTCACCTACGAGCAGTACTTC
few TRBJ2-7 TRBD1 TRBV12-5 CASGLNYGGQGYEQYF TGTGCTAGTGGTTTGAACTACGGGGGACAGGGCTACGAGCAGTACTTC
NA TRBJ2-5 NA TRBV20-1 CSARSGGRETQYF TGCAGTGCTAGATCTGGGGGGAGGGAGACCCAGTACTTC
few TRBJ2-5 TRBD2 TRBV6-5 CASSSASGGETQYF TGTGCCAGCAGTTCTGCTAGCGGAGGAGAGACCCAGTACTTC
NA TRBJ1-2 TRBD1 TRBV20-1 CSASQGVGYGYTF TGCAGTGCTTCACAGGGGGTCGGCTATGGCTACACCTTC
NA TRBJ1-1 NA TRBV12-3/TRBV12-4 CASSKGQRLATEAFF TGTGCCAGCAGCAAGGGACAACGCCTGGCCACTGAAGCTTTCTTT
NA TRBJ1-5 NA TRBV20-1 CSAAANTGKSNQPQHF TGCAGTGCCGCCGCCAACACAGGGAAGAGCAATCAGCCCCAGCATTTT
NA TRBJ2-7 NA TRBV20-1 CSATGGGSTYEQYF TGCAGTGCTACAGGGGGGGGTTCCACCTACGAGCAGTACTTC
NA TRBJ2-1 NA TRBV4-2 CASSQTGDSYNERFF TGTGCCAGCAGCCAAACCGGGGACTCCTACAATGAGCGGTTCTTC
NA TRBJ2-7 NA TRBV6-5 CASTPRWGSEQYF TGTGCCAGCACCCCTCGGTGGGGGAGCGAGCAGTACTTC
NA TRBJ1-1 NA TRBV14 CASSRGRGSREAFF TGTGCCAGCAGCCGAGGGAGGGGGTCGCGAGAAGCTTTCTTT
NA TRBJ2-2 TRBD1 TRBV5-1 CARSLHGQGRDSGELFF TGCGCCAGAAGCCTACACGGACAGGGGAGAGATTCCGGGGAGCTGTTTTTT
NA TRBJ2-3 NA TRBV2 CASRDGLARSTDTQYF TGTGCCAGCAGGGACGGCTTGGCCCGTAGCACAGATACGCAGTATTTT
few TRBJ2-5 TRBD2 TRBV12-3/TRBV12-4 CASSRLAGGPYQETQYF TGTGCCAGCAGCCGACTAGCGGGGGGACCGTACCAAGAGACCCAGTACTTC
NA TRBJ2-1 TRBD2 TRBV7-9 CASSLDGGASYNEQFF TGTGCCAGCAGCTTAGACGGGGGGGCCTCCTACAATGAGCAGTTCTTC
once TRBJ1-1 NA TRBV2 CASGVRPNEAFF TGTGCCAGCGGAGTCAGACCTAATGAAGCTTTCTTT
once TRBJ1-5 NA TRBV5-5 CASSLSARQDRYPQHF TGTGCCAGCAGCTTGTCGGCTCGACAGGACCGATACCCCCAGCATTTT
few TRBJ1-2 TRBD1 TRBV6-6 CASSYSQGARGYGYTF TGTGCCAGCAGTTACTCACAGGGGGCGCGGGGCTATGGCTACACCTTC
once TRBJ2-2 TRBD2 TRBV29-1 CSGTGGPGTGELFF TGCAGCGGAACGGGGGGGCCGGGGACCGGGGAGCTGTTTTTT
NA TRBJ2-1 NA TRBV29-1 CSVTGPQSRYNEQFF TGCAGCGTTACGGGGCCTCAAAGCCGCTACAATGAGCAGTTCTTC
NA TRBJ2-1 NA TRBV5-1 CASSLGFGGHIYNEQFF TGCGCCAGCAGCTTGGGATTTGGGGGACATATCTACAATGAGCAGTTCTTC
NA TRBJ1-2 NA TRBV7-2 CASSLEQFGSYTF TGTGCCAGCAGCTTAGAACAGTTCGGGAGCTACACCTTC
NA TRBJ2-1 NA TRBV10-2 CASSQGSWEQFF TGCGCCAGCAGTCAGGGCTCCTGGGAGCAGTTCTTC
NA TRBJ1-2 TRBD1 TRBV20-1 CSARGDSPGTGGGYGYTF TGCAGTGCTAGAGGGGATTCGCCCGGGACAGGCGGGGGCTATGGCTACACCTTC
few TRBJ2-5 TRBD1 TRBV29-1 CSTGTGMETQYF TGCAGCACCGGGACAGGGATGGAGACCCAGTACTTC
NA TRBJ2-5 TRBD2 TRBV20-1 CSAGGYQETQYF TGCAGTGCCGGGGGGTACCAAGAGACCCAGTACTTC
NA TRBJ2-3 NA TRBV29-1 CSVEERGRTDTQYF TGCAGCGTTGAAGAACGGGGAAGGACAGATACGCAGTATTTT
many TRBJ2-7 NA TRBV10-2 CASSRTGREQYF TGCGCCAGCAGTCGAACAGGGAGGGAGCAGTACTTC
once TRBJ2-3 NA TRBV27 CASSDGENTDTQYF TGTGCCAGCAGTGATGGCGAGAACACAGATACGCAGTATTTT
NA TRBJ2-5 NA TRBV29-1 CSVGTRMAETQYF TGCAGCGTTGGTACGCGCATGGCGGAGACCCAGTACTTC
few TRBJ2-7 NA TRBV28 CAQEGEFYEQYF TGTGCGCAAGAGGGGGAGTTCTACGAGCAGTACTTC
NA TRBJ1-2 NA TRBV27 CASSLSQAHYGYTF TGTGCCAGCAGCCTATCCCAGGCACACTATGGCTACACCTTC
NA TRBJ2-7 TRBD2 TRBV5-1 CASSFGIAGSYEQYF TGCGCCAGCAGCTTTGGAATAGCGGGGTCCTACGAGCAGTACTTC
NA TRBJ1-2 TRBD1 TRBV27 CASSPGTGALFSYGYTF TGTGCCAGCAGTCCAGGGACAGGGGCCTTGTTTTCCTATGGCTACACCTTC
NA TRBJ2-4 TRBD2 TRBV29-1 CSVDNSGGAREQYF TGCAGCGTTGATAATAGCGGGGGGGCCAGGGAGCAGTACTTC
few TRBJ1-1 TRBD1 TRBV19 CASSTQGEGTEAFF TGTGCCAGTAGTACCCAGGGGGAAGGCACTGAAGCTTTCTTT
NA TRBJ2-1 NA TRBV5-1 CASSLGEMGEQFF TGCGCCAGCAGCTTGGGCGAGATGGGTGAGCAGTTCTTC
once TRBJ2-7 TRBD1 TRBV27 CASSLPGQGSFCEQYF TGTGCCAGCAGTTTGCCGGGACAGGGAAGTTTCTGCGAGCAGTACTTC
NA TRBJ2-3 TRBD2 TRBV7-9 CASSSLSGSADTQYF TGTGCCAGCAGCTCCCTTAGCGGGTCCGCAGATACGCAGTATTTT
NA TRBJ1-1 NA TRBV28 CASSLWGTVNTEAFF TGTGCCAGCAGTTTATGGGGGACGGTGAACACTGAAGCTTTCTTT
NA TRBJ2-5 NA TRBV20-1 CSASDRGEETQYF TGCAGTGCTAGTGATAGGGGGGAAGAGACCCAGTACTTC
NA TRBJ2-1 TRBD2 TRBV10-2 CASTRGGGAHNEQFF TGCGCCAGCACCAGGGGCGGGGGGGCTCACAATGAGCAGTTCTTC